These 9 T cell receptor beta chains came from one sample sequenced in a study of OX40 agonist ivuxolimab in advanced cancers. This table comes from immunoSEQ multiplex PCR, and its TCRdb copy is limited to in-frame clones, with some not included. There are around 53,000 clones in the sample; about four fifths occur only once, and roughly 0.6% lies in the top ten. The sequenced sample was CD4+ or CD8+ T cells sorted from blood, obtained in a trial of the OX40 agonist ivuxolimab. The receptors come from an adult with an advanced solid tumor such as melanoma, head and neck, liver or kidney cancer.

The J gene is TRBJ2-1, the V gene TRBV6-1, with a possible D match to TRBD2 (6 bases). CDR3 length equals 14 residues. Germline V gives CDR1 MNHNS, CDR2 SASEGT. Trimming removed 4 bases from V and 4 bases from J, with 11 bases in between. This CDR3 reads CASSAGLLYNEQFF. The CDR3 bases are TGTGCCAGCAGTGCGGGACTCCTATACAATGAGCAGTTCTTC.

The chain combines TRBV28 with TRBJ2-1, with TRBD2 matching 11 bases. V shed 7 bases and J 4 bases; nucleotides not matched to a gene: 12. CDR3 length equals 17 residues. Germline V CDR1 and CDR2: MDHEN, SYDVKM. The CDR3 protein is CASTIGTSGTYYNEQFF. The CDR3 coding sequence is TGTGCCAGCACCATAGGGACTAGCGGTACCTATTACAATGAGCAGTTCTTC.

This clone appeared a few times. The chain uses TRBV5-4 and TRBJ2-2; D is possibly TRBD1 (6 bases). The V gene lost 0 bases and the J gene lost 2 bases, with 14 bases spanning the gap. The CDR3 covers 17 residues. CDR1 and CDR2 from the germline V gene are SGHNT and YYREEE (reference sequence). CDR3 amino acids: CASSLGARTANTGELFF. The DNA for the CDR3 is TGTGCCAGCAGCTTGGGGGCTAGGACAGCAAACACCGGGGAGCTGTTTTTT.

The V gene is TRBV5-6, the J gene TRBJ2-5, with D hard to call. Germline loops: CDR1 SGHDT, CDR2 YYEEEE. Trimming shortened V by 0 bases and J by 5 bases, and 11 bases separated the two germline ends. This CDR3 is built from 14 residues. The CDR3 bases are TGTGCCAGCAGCTTGGTAGGGTTTTTTGAGACCCAGTACTTC. Protein product: CASSLVGFFETQYF. The full variable domain, in which reference TRBV5-6 and TRBJ2-5 provide the parts outside the CDR3, is DAGVTQSPTHLIKTRGQQVTLRCSPKSGHDTVSWYQQALGQGPQFIFQYYEEEERQRGNFPDRFSGHQFPNYSSELNVNALLLGDSALYLCASSLVGFFETQYFGPGTRLLVL.

The rearrangement joins TRBV2 to TRBJ2-1; D unclear. Trimming cost V 5 bases and J 9 bases, with 5 bases left between them. CDR1 is SNHLY and CDR2 is FYNNEI in the germline V gene. The CDR3 has 10 residues. The CDR3 region has the DNA TGTGCCAGCAGTCGGGCTGAGCAGTTCTTC. Translated, it gives CASSRAEQFF.

V is TRBV5-1 and J is TRBJ2-5, with D maybe TRBD2 (6 bases). The CDR3 has 14 amino acids. The V and J ends lost 3 bases and 4 bases respectively, with 13 bases between them. Germline V gene lookup returns CDR1 SGHRS and CDR2 YFSETQ. CDR3 nucleotides: TGCGCCAGCAGCTCACCATTGCGGGGAGAGACCCAGTACTTC. Protein product: CASSSPLRGETQYF. The whole variable domain, filled in from reference TRBV5-1 and TRBJ2-5, reads KAGVTQTPRYLIKTRGQQVTLSCSPISGHRSVSWYQQTPGQGLQFLFEYFSETQRNKGNFPGRFSGRQFSNSRSEMNVSTLELGDSALYLCASSSPLRGETQYFGPGTRLLVL.

The rearrangement uses TRBV5-6 and TRBJ2-6; D may be TRBD1 (6 bases). V lost 4 bases and J lost 4, with 15 bases in between. The CDR3 has 16 residues. Germline V gives CDR1 SGHDT, CDR2 YYEEEE. The CDR3 sequence: CASSVAPGEGANVLTF. The CDR3 bases are TGTGCCAGCAGCGTGGCGCCAGGGGAAGGGGCCAACGTCCTGACTTTC.

This clone was recorded a few times. V gene TRBV7-8 combines with J gene TRBJ1-1, with D possibly matching TRBD1 (6 bases). Trimming left V 4 bases short and J 1 base short, with 16 bases between. This CDR3 is built from 16 residues. Germline V gives CDR1 SGHVS, CDR2 FQNEAQ. The CDR3 spells CASSSYQQGRNTEAFF. The CDR3 region has the DNA TGTGCCAGCAGCTCCTACCAACAGGGCCGGAACACTGAAGCTTTCTTT. The full variable domain, completed using reference TRBV7-8 and TRBJ1-1, is GAGVSQSPRYKVAKRGQDVALRCDPISGHVSLFWYQQALGQGPEFLTYFQNEAQLDKSGLPSDRFFAERPEGSVSTLKIQRTQQEDSAVYLCASSSYQQGRNTEAFFGQGTRLTVV.

This clone was observed a few times. This sequence joins TRBV11-3 and TRBJ1-6; D not resolved. The CDR3 is 11 amino acids. Germline-derived CDR1 and CDR2 are SGHNT and YENEEA. Trimming removed 5 bases from V and 8 bases from J, with 4 bases in between. In DNA form, the CDR3 reads TGTGCCAGCAGCCTTCATTCACCCCTCCACTTT. Encoded protein: CASSLHSPLHF.